The 26 T cell receptor beta chains presented below share a single source sample, sequenced in a study of identical twins. TCRdb re-called the 5' RACE reads through MiXCR, storing one row per CDR3 protein. This sample carries 550,000 to 700,000 distinct CDR3 sequences, around a tenth of them seen once, and the ten largest clones take around 3.1%. This sample also belongs to another study, concerning yellow fever vaccine responses in identical twins.

What was sequenced was PBMCs. The receptors were sampled from a woman aged 18-35 years in good health.

This clonotype appeared a few times. The rearrangement uses TRBV7-9 and TRBJ2-7, with a weak D call TRBD2 (5 bases). The germline CDR1 and CDR2 sequences are SEHNR and FQNEAQ (reference sequence). This CDR3 spans 14 amino acids. V was pared by 5 bases and J by 3 bases, with 14 bases between. In nucleotides, the CDR3 is TGTGCCAGCAGCCCGTACGGGAACTTCTACGAGCAGTACTTC. Translating it yields CASSPYGNFYEQYF.

This clonotype has a count of ten or more. The V call is TRBV29-1, the J call TRBJ1-4; TRBD1 matches at 7 bases. This CDR3 is 14 amino acids long. Germline V gene data show CDR1 as SQVTM and CDR2 as ANQGSEA. J gave up 6 bases and V 3 bases, and 7 bases lay outside the gene matches. The CDR3 region is CSVDEGQLDEKLFF. CDR3 bases: TGCAGCGTTGATGAGGGACAGCTTGATGAAAAACTGTTTTTT.

The chain combines TRBV15 with TRBJ2-5; 8 nucleotides line up with TRBD2. CDR1 LNHNV and CDR2 YYDKDF come from the germline V gene (reference sequence). Trimming took 0 bases from V and 4 from J; bases not matched to a gene: 16. The CDR3 contains 19 residues. The CDR3 coding sequence is TGTGCCACCAGCAGAGATCTTACAGCGGGGGCCAGGTTGTCAGAGACCCAGTACTTC. Translating it yields CATSRDLTAGARLSETQYF.

This clonotype was counted at least ten times. The chain recombines TRBV4-1 with TRBJ2-7; D call uncertain. The CDR3 has 16 residues. Germline lookup yields CDR1 MGHRA and CDR2 YSYEKL. V shed 1 base and J shed 6 bases, with 19 bases lying between them. DNA of the CDR3: TGCGCCAGCAGCCAAGTGGATCTAGTCACCTGGGGCGAGCAGTACTTC. Its protein product is CASSQVDLVTWGEQYF.

A few counts support this clonotype. This rearrangement joins TRBV27 to TRBJ2-3; D is unresolved. Germline CDR1 and CDR2: MNHEY and SMNVEV (reference sequence). CDR3 length: 14 amino acids. Trimming removed 5 bases from V and 6 bases from J, with 15 bases in between. The CDR3 loop is CASSTRTVRDTQYF. The CDR3 DNA sequence: TGTGCCAGCAGTACCAGGACGGTCAGGGATACGCAGTATTTT.

This chain uses TRBV20-1 with TRBJ2-7; D possibly corresponds to TRBD2 (5 bases). V was shortened by 0 bases and J by 3 bases, with 18 bases between the two germline ends. The CDR3 has 16 residues. The germline V gene encodes CDR1 DFQATT and CDR2 SNEGSKA (reference sequence). The chain's CDR3 is CSARDKGTAAYYEQYF. The DNA for the CDR3 is TGCAGTGCTAGAGATAAGGGTACAGCGGCATACTACGAGCAGTACTTC.

This clonotype was counted at least ten times. The chain couples TRBV12-3 or TRBV12-4 to TRBJ2-3, with TRBD1 as a possible D gene (6 bases). The CDR3 consists of 13 residues. V lost 5 bases to trimming and J lost 6 bases, with 12 bases between them. CDR3 loop: CASSGGPADTQYF. The CDR3 DNA reads as TGTGCCAGCAGTGGGGGCCCGGCGGATACGCAGTATTTT.

This clonotype was counted a few times. The rearrangement uses TRBV12-3 or TRBV12-4 and TRBJ2-3, with 8 bases identical to TRBD2. CDR3 length: 15 amino acids. V gave up 5 bases and J gave up 4 bases; unmatched junction bases: 8. The CDR3 sequence is CASSPMTSVADTQYF. In nucleotides, the CDR3 is TGTGCCAGCAGTCCTATGACTAGCGTCGCAGATACGCAGTATTTT.

This clonotype has ten or more counts. This sequence joins TRBV12-3 or TRBV12-4 and TRBJ1-2; 8 nucleotides line up with TRBD1. The V and J ends lost 3 bases and 8 bases, in that order; junction bases with no gene match: 8. The CDR3 runs to 14 residues. The CDR3 DNA follows: TGTGCCAGCAGTTTCAGGGGGCGGGCAAGCGGCTACACCTTC. This translates into CASSFRGRASGYTF.

This clonotype showed up just a few times. The chain joins TRBV10-1 to TRBJ2-7; 16 nucleotides align to TRBD2. Trimming at V came to 8 bases and at J to 3 bases, leaving 7 bases not matched to a gene. CDR1 is WNHNN, CDR2 SYGVQD, per germline (reference sequence). The CDR3 sequence is 16 residues long. CDR3 protein: CASAKGLAGGIYEQYF. DNA of the CDR3: TGCGCCAGCGCCAAGGGACTAGCGGGAGGGATCTACGAGCAGTACTTC.

The genes are TRBV7-9 and TRBJ2-5, with TRBD1 identical over 8 bases. Germline CDR1 and CDR2: SEHNR and FQNEAQ (reference sequence). Unmatched junction bases numbered 11, after V lost 6 bases and J lost 5 bases. The CDR3 is 15 amino acids. CDR3 sequence: CASSSPDRAGETQYF. The CDR3 DNA reads TGTGCCAGCAGTTCACCGGACAGGGCTGGGGAGACCCAGTACTTC.

In its sample, this clonotype was seen many times. This chain connects TRBV10-3 to TRBJ1-6; 10 nucleotides align to TRBD1. Germline CDR1 reads ENHRY; CDR2 reads SYGVKD. V gave up 0 bases and J gave up 5 bases; unmatched junction bases: 4. The CDR3 runs 17 residues. The CDR3 spells CAISESKGQGHNSPLHF. Here the CDR3 DNA reads TGTGCCATCAGTGAGTCGAAGGGACAGGGGCATAATTCACCCCTCCACTTT.

This clonotype turned up a few times. The V gene is TRBV29-1, the J gene TRBJ2-1; 7 bases agree with TRBD2. The CDR3 is 12 amino acids. The germline gives CDR1 SQVTM, CDR2 ANQGSEA. The V and J ends lost 0 bases and 9 bases, in that order; junction bases with no gene match: 2. CDR3 nucleotide sequence: TGCAGCGTTGAAGATTCTAGCGGTGAGCAGTTCTTC. Translating gives CSVEDSSGEQFF.

This clonotype occurred a few times. V gene TRBV20-1 combines with J gene TRBJ2-7; possibly TRBD1 or TRBD2 for D (5 bases each). The CDR3 extends over 16 amino acids. The ends were cut back, 0 bases at V and 2 bases at J, with 17 bases in the middle. Germline CDR1 reads DFQATT; CDR2 reads SNEGSKA (reference sequence). The CDR3 DNA is TGCAGTGCTAGAGATCTCCGGGACCCCCGGGCCTACGAGCAGTACTTC. As protein: CSARDLRDPRAYEQYF.

The CDR3 loop is CSARLLGGTVNEQFF. CDR3 nucleotide sequence: TGCAGTGCTAGACTACTTGGCGGGACGGTGAATGAGCAGTTCTTC. J is TRBJ2-1 and V is TRBV20-1, with D maybe TRBD2 (6 bases). Trimming removed 2 bases from V and 7 bases from J, with 18 bases in between. The germline V gene encodes CDR1 DFQATT and CDR2 SNEGSKA (reference sequence). The CDR3 is 15 residues long.

This clonotype was counted a few times. The V call is TRBV7-2, the J call TRBJ1-1; 7 nucleotides match TRBD1. Looked up from germline, CDR1 is SGHTA and CDR2 is FQGNSA. The CDR3 is made up of 16 amino acids. J was trimmed by 2 bases and V by 5 bases; bases with no gene match: 11. The CDR3: CASSLTTGVGNTEAFF. CDR3 DNA: TGTGCCAGCAGCCTCACCACAGGGGTGGGTAACACTGAAGCTTTCTTT.

There are a few counts of this clonotype. V usage is TRBV20-1 and J usage is TRBJ2-3; 8 nucleotides agree with TRBD2. This CDR3 is 15 amino acids long. Losses at the gene ends were 3 bases for V and 3 bases for J; bases not matched to a gene: 8. In germline, CDR1 is DFQATT, CDR2 SNEGSKA (reference sequence). Written as DNA, the CDR3 is TGCAGTGCTAGGCCGGGACTAGGATTAACAGATACGCAGTATTTT. Translating gives CSARPGLGLTDTQYF.

This clonotype was observed many times. The V call is TRBV25-1, the J call TRBJ2-7, with D perhaps TRBD1 or TRBD2 (5 bases each). CDR3 size: 15 residues. The germline gives CDR1 MGHDK, CDR2 SYGVNS. V lost 2 bases, J lost 6 bases, and 17 bases lay in between. CDR3 amino acids: CASSEVPSRGGEQYF. The CDR3 region has the DNA TGTGCCAGCAGTGAAGTACCCAGCCGGGGCGGCGAGCAGTACTTC.

This clonotype was detected ten times or more. This chain links TRBV20-1 with TRBJ2-2; unclear D gene. The CDR3 is 15 residues long. Germline V lookup: CDR1 DFQATT, CDR2 SNEGSKA (reference sequence). V gave up 3 bases and J gave up 6 bases, with 17 bases separating them. The CDR3 bases are TGCAGTGCTAGTCCTGGGTCCAAGGGCGCCGGGGAGCTGTTTTTT. Translation gives CSASPGSKGAGELFF.

Only a few counts were recorded for this clonotype. This rearrangement joins TRBV23-1 to TRBJ1-6; no definite D call. TRBV23-1 is an ORF; its function is uncertain. The V end was cut by 0 bases, the J end by 8 bases, with 11 bases between. CDR3 length: 15 residues. The CDR3 sequence is CASSQSLAHYSPLHF. CDR3 coding DNA: TGCGCCAGCAGTCAATCATTAGCCCACTATTCACCCCTCCACTTT.

The chain recombines TRBV19 with TRBJ2-7; maybe TRBD2 (6 bases). The V and J ends lost 3 bases and 0 bases respectively, with 15 bases between them. This CDR3 spans 16 amino acids. Germline CDR1 and CDR2: LNHDA and SQIVND (reference sequence). CDR3 DNA: TGTGCCAGTAGTATCTACGGCGGGGCTAGCTCCTACGAGCAGTACTTC. It encodes CASSIYGGASSYEQYF.

This clonotype came up a few times. The rearrangement uses TRBV5-1 and TRBJ1-2; possible D gene TRBD1, 6 bases. The CDR3 is 14 residues long. The germline V gene encodes CDR1 SGHRS and CDR2 YFSETQ. V lost 0 bases to trimming and J lost 6 bases, with 12 bases between them. CDR3 region: CASSLAGGLDGYTF. CDR3 coding DNA: TGCGCCAGCAGCTTGGCCGGGGGGCTTGATGGCTACACCTTC. The whole variable domain, remainder taken from reference TRBV5-1 and TRBJ1-2, is KAGVTQTPRYLIKTRGQQVTLSCSPISGHRSVSWYQQTPGQGLQFLFEYFSETQRNKGNFPGRFSGRQFSNSRSEMNVSTLELGDSALYLCASSLAGGLDGYTFGSGTRLTVV.

V usage is TRBV6-4 and J usage is TRBJ1-2; 12 nucleotides agree with TRBD1. V lost 6 bases and J lost 8; bases outside the gene matches: 7. Germline CDR1 reads MRHNA; CDR2 reads SNTAGT. The CDR3 extends over 14 amino acids. This chain's CDR3 is CASSPGQGAEGYTF. The CDR3 DNA follows: TGTGCCAGCAGCCCGGGACAGGGGGCAGAAGGCTACACCTTC.

This clonotype was observed a handful of times. J is TRBJ2-1 and V is TRBV7-2; a possible D gene is TRBD2 (6 bases). V lost 3 bases and J lost 13, with 16 bases in between. Germline V CDR1 and CDR2: SGHTA, FQGNSA. The CDR3 loop spans 13 amino acids. The CDR3 region has the DNA TGTGCCAGCAGCTTGCGGGGCCGGGAGATTCAGTTCTTC. Encoded protein: CASSLRGREIQFF.

This clonotype was recorded a few times. The V and J genes are TRBV7-2 and TRBJ2-1; 8 nucleotides agree with TRBD1. The V gene's germline CDR1 is SGHTA and CDR2 FQGNSA. The CDR3 is 14 residues long. With 3 bases clipped from V and 9 bases from J, the junction kept 7 bases outside the gene matches. CDR3 amino acids: CASSLDRVRGEQFF. CDR3 DNA sequence: TGTGCCAGCAGCTTGGACAGGGTCCGGGGTGAGCAGTTCTTC.

This sequence joins TRBV3-1 and TRBJ2-7, with D unclear. Germline V gives CDR1 LGHDT, CDR2 YNNKEL (reference sequence). This CDR3 is built from 12 residues. Trimming stripped 2 bases from V and 3 bases from J, with 5 bases between. The CDR3 DNA sequence: TGTGCCAGCAGCCAACCCCGCTACGAGCAGTACTTC. Translation: CASSQPRYEQYF.